Below, 26 T cell receptor beta chains from the same sample are listed, as sequenced in a study of graft-versus-host responses after intestinal transplantation. The protocol was immunoSEQ multiplex PCR, while the TCRdb copy is restricted to in-frame clones and leaves out a portion. This sample yields approximately 20,000 clones, of which approximately 70% are seen a single time; about 7.3% belongs to the top ten. Tissue from the graft was processed to free its intraepithelial and lamina propria lymphocytes. The source was ileum tissue, collected around 20 days after intestinal transplant. Receptor source: a human patient who received an intestinal transplant, so some T cells may come from the graft donor.

The chain links TRBV9 to TRBJ2-1; 9 bases are a match to TRBD2. The germline V gene encodes CDR1 SGDLS and CDR2 YYNGEE. This CDR3 comprises 17 residues. Trimming cost V 2 bases and J 9 bases; bases outside gene matches: 15. The CDR3 DNA reads TGTGCCAGCAGCGTCCTCCGCGACGGGGGAGCGGGGGGTGAGCAGTTCTTC. Protein: CASSVLRDGGAGGEQFF.

The V gene is TRBV6-5, the J gene TRBJ2-1; D perhaps matches TRBD1 (6 bases). The ends were cut back, 4 bases at V and 4 bases at J, with 8 bases in the middle. The V gene's germline CDR1 is MNHEY and CDR2 SVGAGI. This CDR3 is built from 13 residues. The CDR3 reads CASSSQGYNEQFF. The CDR3 nucleotides read TGTGCCAGCAGTTCCCAGGGGTACAATGAGCAGTTCTTC.

The chain recombines TRBV5-4 with TRBJ1-2, with D perhaps matching TRBD1 (6 bases). The germline V gene encodes CDR1 SGHNT and CDR2 YYREEE (reference sequence). V was trimmed by 1 base and J by 8 bases, leaving 12 bases between them. This CDR3 is 13 amino acids long. The CDR3 loop reads CASSLTGPGGYTF. DNA for the CDR3: TGTGCCAGCAGCTTGACAGGGCCTGGGGGCTACACCTTC.

This clone came up once. This rearrangement joins TRBV5-4 to TRBJ2-3; a weak D match, TRBD1 (5 bases). V was shortened by 0 bases and J by 2 bases, with 10 bases between the two germline ends. This CDR3 is built from 15 residues. CDR1 and CDR2 (germline): SGHNT, YYREEE (reference sequence). This CDR3 is CASSLGGVNTDTQYF. The DNA for the CDR3 is TGTGCCAGCAGCTTGGGGGGCGTGAACACAGATACGCAGTATTTT.

This rearrangement joins TRBV30 to TRBJ1-1, with 7 bases identical to TRBD1. The germline V gene encodes CDR1 GTSNPN and CDR2 SVGIG (reference sequence). Trimming took 7 bases from V and 2 from J; bases not matched to a gene: 13. The CDR3 sequence is 15 residues long. CDR3 sequence reads: CASQNGPGGNTEAFF. The CDR3 region has the DNA TGTGCCTCCCAGAACGGGCCAGGGGGAAACACTGAAGCTTTCTTT.

The J gene is TRBJ1-1, the V gene TRBV6-6; D is unclear. CDR1 is MNHNY, CDR2 SVGAGI, per germline (reference sequence). V was shortened by 8 bases and J by 8 bases, with 12 bases between the two germline ends. The CDR3 loop spans 11 amino acids. CDR3 nucleotides: TGTGCCAGCGGCCATGTCCCCGAAGCTTTCTTT. Translated: CASGHVPEAFF.

The CDR3 here is CASSFRDRGFYGYTF. The CDR3 DNA reads as TGTGCCAGCAGCTTCCGGGACAGGGGATTCTATGGCTACACCTTC. The genes are TRBV13 and TRBJ1-2, with 10 bases identical to TRBD1. This CDR3 has 15 amino acids. V lost 3 bases and J lost 4; bases outside the gene matches: 5. The germline V gene has CDR1 PRHDT and CDR2 FYEKMQ (reference sequence).

V gene TRBV5-8 combines with J gene TRBJ2-3; the D is unclear. V lost 1 base and J lost 2, with 8 bases in between. The germline V gene encodes CDR1 SGHTS and CDR2 YDEGEE. The CDR3 is made up of 14 amino acids. The CDR3 is CASSLSPVTDTQYF. The CDR3 DNA is TGTGCCAGCAGCTTGTCGCCAGTCACAGATACGCAGTATTTT.

By its share, this clone is large. J is TRBJ1-2 and V is TRBV6-1, with D possibly being TRBD1 (6 bases). The ends were cut back, 1 base at V and 2 bases at J, with 11 bases in the middle. Germline V gene data show CDR1 as MNHNS and CDR2 as SASEGT. The CDR3 sequence is 15 residues long. CDR3 in DNA: TGTGCCAGCAGTGAAGGGACAGCCCCGAACTATGGCTACACCTTC. Its translation is CASSEGTAPNYGYTF.

This clone was detected only a few times. The chain combines TRBV6-5 with TRBJ1-6; no firm D call. V gave up 4 bases and J gave up 7 bases, with 11 bases separating them. The V gene's germline CDR1 is MNHEY and CDR2 SVGAGI. The CDR3 contains 14 residues. The DNA of the CDR3 is TGTGCCAGCAGTTTCCGCGGGGAAAATTCACCCCTCCACTTT. Translating it yields CASSFRGENSPLHF.

This chain joins TRBV4-1 and TRBJ1-1, with TRBD1 matching over 10 bases. V dropped 4 bases and J dropped 7; count of bases not matched to a gene: 9. The CDR3 covers 15 residues. Germline V lookup: CDR1 MGHRA, CDR2 YSYEKL. The CDR3 nucleotides are TGCGCCAGCAGCCTTCGTGGACAGGGGGGGGATGAAGCTTTCTTT. It is translated as CASSLRGQGGDEAFF.

The gene calls are TRBV19 and TRBJ1-5, with TRBD1 identical over 8 bases. The CDR3 contains 15 residues. V was clipped by 5 bases and J by 2 bases; unmatched bases: 5. From germline, CDR1 is LNHDA and CDR2 SQIVND (reference sequence). The CDR3 bases are TGTGCCAGTAGTCTTCAGGGGGCAGGCAATCAGCCCCAGCATTTT. Its protein is CASSLQGAGNQPQHF.

CDR3 in DNA: TGTGCCAGCGCCCCGGCGGGCTATAGCAATCAGCCCCAGCATTTT. Translating it yields CASAPAGYSNQPQHF. The chain joins TRBV6-5 to TRBJ1-5; D call uncertain. Germline assignment: CDR1 MNHEY and CDR2 SVGAGI. Between the trimmed V and J ends, which lost 8 bases and 0 bases, there was a span of 14 bases. The CDR3 is 15 residues long.

This clone was observed a handful of times. The CDR3 bases are TGCGCCAGCAGCCAAGATACCGGGACAGGGAGCTCACCCCTCCACTTT. It is translated as CASSQDTGTGSSPLHF. The rearrangement joins TRBV4-3 to TRBJ1-6; TRBD1 agrees at 9 bases. The junction had 7 bases not matched to a gene; V was cut back by 0 bases and J by 10 bases. The CDR3 spans 16 residues. Germline V gives CDR1 LGHNA, CDR2 YSLEER.

The chain has TRBV2 and TRBJ2-3, with 14 bases identical to TRBD2. This CDR3 is built from 22 residues. The trim removed 0 bases at V and 0 bases at J, leaving 14 bases unmatched. The V gene's germline CDR1 is SNHLY and CDR2 FYNNEI. CDR3 loop: CASSEAGLAGVIHFTSTDTQYF. CDR3 bases: TGTGCCAGCAGTGAAGCGGGACTAGCGGGGGTTATACACTTTACTAGCACAGATACGCAGTATTTT.

Details on this clone: This likely stems from a read error, as it lies one base from a far larger clone. The conserved closing phenylalanine or tryptophan is absent in this CDR3, likely reflecting a read error. The chain uses TRBV6-1 and TRBJ1-2; D perhaps matches TRBD1 (6 bases). This CDR3 region has 15 residues. Deletions cut 1 base from V and 2 bases from J, with 11 bases between. Germline CDR1 and CDR2: MNHNS and SASEGT. Here the CDR3 DNA reads TGTGCCAGCAGTGAAGGGACAGCCCCGAACTATGGCTACACCCTC. It is translated as CASSEGTAPNYGYTL.

The rearrangement uses TRBV5-1 and TRBJ1-4; 8 bases map to TRBD1. The germline V gene has CDR1 SGHRS and CDR2 YFSETQ. The CDR3 has 15 residues. Trimming at V came to 0 bases and at J to 7 bases, leaving 5 bases not matched to a gene. As DNA, the CDR3 is TGCGCCAGCAGCTTGGTTACAGGGGGAGGTGAAAAACTGTTTTTT. Its translation: CASSLVTGGGEKLFF.

The chain joins TRBV4-1 to TRBJ1-2, with a tentative D call TRBD1 (5 bases). This CDR3 has 13 residues. Germline CDR1 and CDR2: MGHRA and YSYEKL. V was clipped by 8 bases and J by 7 bases, with 17 bases between them. The CDR3 nucleotides read TGCGCCAGCTCGCAAGGAGGGGCGCGTGGCTACACCTTC. Protein: CASSQGGARGYTF.

The genes are TRBV9 and TRBJ2-1, with 10 bases matching TRBD1. V was clipped by 3 bases and J by 12 bases; unmatched bases: 15. There are 16 residues in the CDR3. Germline CDR1 reads SGDLS; CDR2 reads YYNGEE. The CDR3 sequence: CASSATPGQGSLGQFF. The DNA of the CDR3 is TGTGCCAGCAGCGCCACCCCGGGACAGGGGTCCTTGGGGCAGTTCTTC.

The chain uses TRBV29-1 and TRBJ1-5; possible D gene TRBD1, 6 bases. Per the germline V gene, CDR1 is SQVTM and CDR2 is ANQGSEA. The V end was cut by 3 bases, the J end by 6 bases, with 15 bases between. The CDR3 has 14 residues. CDR3 sequence (DNA): TGCAGCGTTGATGGGGGCTGGGTAAGTCAGCCCCAGCATTTT. Translating gives CSVDGGWVSQPQHF. Looking up the rest from reference TRBV29-1 and TRBJ1-5 gives the full variable domain: SAVISQKPSRDICQRGTSLTIQCQVDSQVTMMFWYRQQPGQSLTLIATANQGSEATYESGFVIDKFPISRPNLTFSTLTVSNMSPEDSSIYLCSVDGGWVSQPQHFGDGTRLSIL.

The rearrangement uses TRBV7-9 and TRBJ1-2; 8 positions match TRBD1. The CDR3 extends over 16 amino acids. V dropped 1 base and J dropped 4; count of bases not matched to a gene: 8. The germline CDR1 and CDR2 sequences are SEHNR and FQNEAQ (reference sequence). The CDR3 DNA follows: TGTGCCAGCAGCTTAGTTCCGGACAGGGAAAGCTATGGCTACACCTTC. Translated: CASSLVPDRESYGYTF.

The rearrangement links TRBV9 to TRBJ1-6; D possibly corresponds to TRBD1 (5 bases). The CDR3 extends over 15 amino acids. The germline gives CDR1 SGDLS, CDR2 YYNGEE. V shed 0 bases and J shed 7 bases, with 11 bases lying between them. Here the CDR3 DNA reads TGTGCCAGCAGCGTAGGACCCGGGGGGAATTCACCCCTCCACTTT. Translation: CASSVGPGGNSPLHF.

This chain uses TRBV25-1 with TRBJ2-7; 11 nucleotides line up with TRBD2. CDR1 MGHDK and CDR2 SYGVNS come from the germline V gene. This CDR3 has 15 amino acids. J gave up 2 bases and V 6 bases, and 6 bases lay outside the gene matches. The CDR3 loop reads CASSLTSGVTYEQYF. The DNA of the CDR3 is TGTGCCAGCAGCTTGACTAGCGGGGTAACCTACGAGCAGTACTTC.

V is TRBV9 and J is TRBJ1-5, with 8 bases fitting TRBD1. The CDR3 is 15 residues long. CDR1 is SGDLS, CDR2 YYNGEE, per germline. V was pared by 3 bases and J by 6 bases, with 8 bases of the junction left unmatched. The CDR3 loop reads CASSAGDRPPQPQHF. CDR3 coding DNA: TGTGCCAGCAGCGCGGGGGACAGGCCACCTCAGCCCCAGCATTTT.

The CDR3 DNA sequence: TGTGCCAGCAGCTTAGGACAGAATTCACCCCTCCACTTT. This translates into CASSLGQNSPLHF. This chain joins TRBV7-6 and TRBJ1-6, with D possibly matching TRBD1 (5 bases). The CDR3 spans 13 residues. CDR1 is SGHVS and CDR2 is FNYEAQ in the germline V gene. V dropped 1 base and J dropped 7 bases, with 5 bases sitting between them. The complete variable domain, with remaining parts taken from reference TRBV7-6 and TRBJ1-6, reads GAGVSQSPRYKVTKRGQDVALRCDPISGHVSLYWYRQALGQGPEFLTYFNYEAQQDKSGLPNDRFSAERPEGSISTLTIQRTEQRDSAMYRCASSLGQNSPLHFGNGTRLTVT.

V and J are TRBV6-1 and TRBJ2-1; TRBD2 matches at 15 bases. J was trimmed by 13 bases and V by 7 bases; bases with no gene match: 11. Germline CDR1 reads MNHNS; CDR2 reads SASEGT. The CDR3 contains 15 residues. This CDR3 is CASTLLGTSGGLQFF. CDR3 DNA sequence: TGTGCCAGCACCCTACTCGGGACTAGCGGGGGGTTACAGTTCTTC.